The 5 T cell receptor beta chains below were found in one sample sequenced in a study of Graves' ophthalmopathy and Graves' hyperthyroidism. Researchers took RNA transcripts and amplified TCR beta CDR3 regions from them. The authors performed first-round RT-PCR with HTBI primers and then a second-round multiplex PCR. TCRdb processed the multiplex PCR reads anew with MiXCR; each CDR3 protein has one entry. The repertoire holds some 370,000 distinct CDR3 sequences, with approximately 17% as singletons. The sequenced sample was peripheral blood. Receptor source: an adult woman with stable Graves' hyperthyroidism.

The chain has TRBV27 and TRBJ2-7; perhaps TRBD2 as D (7 bases). CDR1 MNHEY and CDR2 SMNVEV come from the germline V gene (reference sequence). Trimming removed 3 bases at V and 7 bases at J, with 19 bases between. The CDR3 loop spans 15 amino acids. The CDR3 protein is CASSFLSAGAEEQYF. The CDR3 nucleotides are TGTGCCAGCAGTTTCCTCTCCGCGGGGGCGGAGGAGCAGTACTTC.

This clonotype was seen many times. The J gene is TRBJ2-7, the V gene TRBV24-1; tentatively, D is TRBD2 (6 bases). Trimming took off 2 bases at V and 3 bases at J, with 10 bases between the two ends. This CDR3 has 14 amino acids. Germline V gives CDR1 KGHDR, CDR2 SFDVKD. The CDR3 sequence is CATSDSQGGYEQYF. In DNA, the CDR3 is TGTGCCACCAGTGATTCCCAGGGAGGCTACGAGCAGTACTTC.

This clonotype appeared many times. The gene calls are TRBV13 and TRBJ2-7; the D is unclear. The CDR3 sequence is 16 residues long. Germline loops: CDR1 PRHDT, CDR2 FYEKMQ (reference sequence). The V gene lost 4 bases and the J gene lost 7 bases, with 23 bases spanning the gap. The CDR3 bases are TGTGCCAGCAGCTCCCGCCGTGGACCTCGACGTCGGGAGCAGTACTTC. Its translation: CASSSRRGPRRREQYF.

This clonotype was seen many times. V gene TRBV19 combines with J gene TRBJ2-4, with D uncertain. There are 14 residues in the CDR3. V was cut by 8 bases and J by 0 bases, with 11 bases left in between. Germline V CDR1 and CDR2: LNHDA, SQIVND (reference sequence). This CDR3 reads CASSRLLAKNIQYF. The CDR3 bases are TGTGCCAGTTCGAGATTACTAGCCAAAAACATTCAGTACTTC.

This clonotype has a count of ten or more. This chain links TRBV29-1 with TRBJ1-2; D is perhaps TRBD1 (5 bases). Germline-derived CDR1 and CDR2 are SQVTM and ANQGSEA. Trimming left V 4 bases short and J 3 bases short, with 9 bases between. The CDR3 covers 12 residues. The DNA for the CDR3 is TGCAGCGTTGCCAGGGTGGACTATGGCTACACCTTC. It specifies CSVARVDYGYTF.